This T cell receptor beta chain was sequenced for a study of blood T cell repertoires in COVID-19. About the research overall: The cDNA or gDNA used as material had been derived from T cells, B-cell-depleted T cells, or PBMCs.

In the authors' workflow: Reference gene primers were amplified, and this amplification served to estimate nucleated cell counts. Assay used: immunoSEQ multiplex PCR; TCRdb lists only in-frame clones, some missing. V, J and clone size derive from that table, while D and trimming were established from the DNA sequence. This sample has 95,000 to 150,000 clones, with about 83% found just once. Looked up from germline, CDR1 is LNHDA and CDR2 is SQIVND (reference sequence). The CDR3 is 14 residues long. V was clipped by 8 bases and J by 8 bases; unmatched bases: 11. V gene TRBV19 combines with J gene TRBJ1-2; 10 positions match TRBD1. Sequencing used PBMCs or T cells enriched from blood (not recorded which). The receptor was isolated from a woman in her thirties who had recovered from COVID-19. CDR3 loop: CASVTGTGARGYTF. DNA for the CDR3: TGTGCCAGTGTAACCGGGACAGGGGCGCGCGGCTACACCTTC.